A single sample gave rise to the 6 T cell receptor beta chains below, sequenced in a study of shared clonotypes between healthy human individuals. Generated by immunoSEQ multiplex PCR, the TCRdb table keeps only in-frame clones and is missing some. The data show millions of clones, 90% to 95% seen once. Input material: naive CD4+ T cells sorted from blood. The subset: CD45RA+ positively selected. The receptors here all came from a man between 18 and 35 years old in good health.

The CDR3, as DNA: TGTGCCAGCAGCGCCTCTATTGGGTCTACCGGGGAGCTGTTTTTT. This gives the protein CASSASIGSTGELFF. The rearrangement links TRBV9 to TRBJ2-2; D gene unclear. Trimming took off 3 bases at V and 5 bases at J, with 14 bases between the two ends. The CDR3 runs 15 residues. Germline CDR1 is SGDLS and CDR2 is YYNGEE.

The J gene is TRBJ2-7, the V gene TRBV7-9, with 13 bases fitting TRBD2. The J segment lost 6 bases and the V segment lost 5 bases, leaving 19 bases of the junction unmatched. The CDR3 contains 19 residues. Germline CDR1 is SEHNR and CDR2 is FQNEAQ (reference sequence). The CDR3 loop reads CASSLVGLAGDVRRGEQYF. The CDR3 DNA reads as TGTGCCAGCAGCCTTGTAGGACTAGCGGGAGATGTCAGACGGGGCGAGCAGTACTTC.

This sequence joins TRBV5-4 and TRBJ2-5, with 8 nucleotides matching TRBD2. Per the germline V gene, CDR1 is SGHNT and CDR2 is YYREEE (reference sequence). The V gene end was trimmed by 2 bases and the J gene end by 4 bases; junction bases not matched to a gene: 13. The CDR3 totals 17 residues. The CDR3 nucleotides are TGTGCCAGCAGCTTAGTTCTAGCGGGTTTCCAGGCAGAGACCCAGTACTTC. Translation gives CASSLVLAGFQAETQYF.

This chain uses TRBV19 with TRBJ2-5, with D perhaps matching TRBD2 (7 bases). Trimming took off 1 base at V and 0 bases at J, with 12 bases between the two ends. The CDR3 is made up of 16 amino acids. Germline CDR1 reads LNHDA; CDR2 reads SQIVND (reference sequence). CDR3 protein: CASSIGAGAYQETQYF. The CDR3 DNA reads as TGTGCCAGTAGTATAGGGGCGGGGGCCTACCAAGAGACCCAGTACTTC.

The V call is TRBV6-6, the J call TRBJ1-2; D is possibly TRBD1 (5 bases). The CDR3 is 13 amino acids. The germline V and J ends were trimmed by 3 bases and 6 bases, with 11 bases remaining between them. Per germline, CDR1 MNHNY and CDR2 SVGAGI (reference sequence). As DNA, the CDR3 is TGTGCCAGCAGTTATACGGCGGGGGATGGCTACACCTTC. Its protein is CASSYTAGDGYTF.

As to this clone: A read error may explain this, as a much larger clone is one base away. The CDR3 protein is CASSPRQGSYTF. CDR3 nucleotides: TGTGCCAGCAGCCCCCGACAGGGTAGCTACACCTTC. The gene calls are TRBV7-2 and TRBJ1-2; 7 positions agree with TRBD1. V trimming: 5 bases; J trimming: 9 bases; junction bases outside the gene matches: 6. The germline CDR1 and CDR2 sequences are SGHTA and FQGNSA. CDR3 size: 12 residues.